Sequencing of this T cell receptor beta chain was carried out in a study of blood T cell repertoires in COVID-19. Study background: Spain, Italy and the United States supplied samples that represented acute and convalescent COVID-19. T cells, B-cell-depleted T cells, or PBMCs provided the cDNA or gDNA that served as material.

Source study methods: Researchers report that nucleated cell counts were estimated from reference gene primer amplification. Sequencing used immunoSEQ multiplex PCR; TCRdb keeps in-frame clones, though not all of them. The DNA gave D and trimming, while V, J and clone size come from that table. The table records some 220,000 clones, around four fifths of them present only once. V gave up 0 bases and J gave up 0 bases, with 28 bases separating them. Germline V gene sequence: CDR1 LGHDT, CDR2 YNNKEL (reference sequence). This CDR3 has 22 amino acids. Sequencing was performed on peripheral blood. The rearrangement joins TRBV3-1 (or the pseudogene TRBV3-2) to TRBJ2-3; possibly TRBD2 for D (5 bases). The origin of this receptor is a woman in her sixties or seventies with active or convalescent COVID-19. CDR3 region: CASSQEGSTRVSQRTSTDTQYF. Here the CDR3 DNA reads TGTGCCAGCAGCCAAGAAGGTTCAACTAGAGTTTCGCAACGAACTAGCACAGATACGCAGTATTTT.